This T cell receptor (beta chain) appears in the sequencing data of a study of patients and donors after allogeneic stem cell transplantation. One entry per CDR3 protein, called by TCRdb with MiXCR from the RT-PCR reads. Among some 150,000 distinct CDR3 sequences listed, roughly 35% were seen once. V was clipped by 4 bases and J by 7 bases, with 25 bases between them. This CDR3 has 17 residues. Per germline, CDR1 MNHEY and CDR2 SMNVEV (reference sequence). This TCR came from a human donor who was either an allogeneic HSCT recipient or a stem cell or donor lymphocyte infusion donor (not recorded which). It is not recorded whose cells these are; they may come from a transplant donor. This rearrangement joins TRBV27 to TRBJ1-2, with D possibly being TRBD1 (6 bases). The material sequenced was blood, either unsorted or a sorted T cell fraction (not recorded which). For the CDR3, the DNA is TGTGCCAGCAGTTCAACCGGACAGTTGGGGGGCCTATTTGGCTACACCTTC. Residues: CASSSTGQLGGLFGYTF.